These T cell receptor beta chains were read from a single sample in a study of T cell responses to AZD1222 COVID-19 vaccine. The assay was immunoSEQ multiplex PCR, and TCRdb's table has in-frame clones only and misses some. The table includes 160,000 or so clones, just under 90% detected once. Sequencing was performed on peripheral blood, taken 28 days after the second dose of the MenACWY control vaccine. The receptors originated from an adult who received the MenACWY meningococcal vaccine as a control. Both conserved end residues are part of each CDR3. D genes are given only for firm matches. A row's size may be missing; if present it is once, few, many or a size class.

d_call,v_call,j_call,clone_size,cdr3_aa,cdr3_nt
TRBD1,TRBV27,TRBJ1-6,.,CASSPRTGRNSPLHF,TGTGCCAGCAGTCCACGGACAGGGAGGAATTCACCCCTCCACTTT
.,TRBV18,TRBJ1-6,once,CASSPYTSQGSSSYNSPLHF,TGTGCCAGCTCACCATATACTTCCCAGGGATCTAGCTCCTATAATTCACCCCTCCACTTT
TRBD1,TRBV18,TRBJ1-2,.,CASSSKDRGGNNYGYTF,TGTGCCAGCTCATCAAAGGACAGGGGCGGAAATAACTATGGCTACACCTTC
.,TRBV10-2,TRBJ1-5,.,CASSDRGDQPQHF,TGCGCCAGCAGCGACCGAGGGGATCAGCCCCAGCATTTT
TRBD2,TRBV7-2,TRBJ2-1,.,CASSLIGLAGEQFF,TGTGCCAGCAGCTTAATTGGACTAGCCGGTGAGCAGTTCTTC
.,TRBV5-5,TRBJ1-5,.,CASSFQALNQPQHF,TGTGCCAGCAGCTTTCAGGCCCTCAATCAGCCCCAGCATTTT
TRBD1,TRBV19,TRBJ1-5,few,CASTNPTGRGSNQPQHF,TGTGCCAGTACCAATCCGACAGGGAGAGGTAGCAATCAGCCCCAGCATTTT
.,TRBV11-2,TRBJ1-4,.,CASSHRRGTGREKLFF,TGTGCCAGCAGCCATAGGAGGGGTACAGGGAGGGAAAAACTGTTTTTT
.,TRBV28,TRBJ1-2,few,CASSLTGNYGYTF,TGTGCCAGCAGTTTAACCGGGAACTATGGCTACACCTTC
TRBD1,TRBV19,TRBJ1-5,few,CASSTNRDRSHQPQHF,TGTGCCAGTAGTACGAACCGGGACAGGTCCCATCAGCCCCAGCATTTT
TRBD2,TRBV28,TRBJ2-7,.,CASSLTSGFSYEQYF,TGTGCCAGCAGCCTGACTAGCGGGTTCTCCTACGAGCAGTACTTC
.,TRBV4-3,TRBJ1-5,.,CASSQTTDQPQHF,TGCGCCAGCAGCCAAACGACTGATCAGCCCCAGCATTTT
.,TRBV6-5,TRBJ2-7,.,CASSYAQGRGLYEQYF,TGTGCCAGCAGTTACGCACAGGGACGGGGACTATACGAGCAGTACTTC
TRBD1,TRBV2,TRBJ1-3,once,CASSQTGQGGTIYF,TGTGCCAGCAGCCAGACCGGACAGGGTGGGACCATATATTTT
TRBD1,TRBV28,TRBJ1-4,.,CASTQGQSGEKLFF,TGTGCCAGCACCCAGGGACAGTCGGGTGAAAAACTGTTTTTT
.,TRBV19,TRBJ1-2,.,CASSIPNRDYGYTF,TGTGCCAGTAGTATACCGAACAGGGACTATGGCTACACCTTC
.,TRBV2,TRBJ1-2,.,CASMRPGPYGYTF,TGTGCCAGCATGAGACCCGGGCCCTATGGCTACACCTTC
TRBD2,TRBV7-2,TRBJ2-5,.,CASSLASWVPGLVQKETQYF,TGTGCCAGCAGCTTAGCCTCCTGGGTTCCGGGACTAGTACAGAAAGAGACCCAGTACTTC
.,TRBV7-3,TRBJ2-3,.,CASSSERQPRLDTQYF,TGTGCCAGCAGCTCCGAGAGACAGCCTAGATTGGATACGCAGTATTTT
TRBD2,TRBV4-3,TRBJ2-1,.,CASSLRLAGGPISYNEQFF,TGCGCCAGCAGCCTAAGACTAGCGGGAGGGCCCATCTCCTACAATGAGCAGTTCTTC
.,TRBV7-9,TRBJ2-7,.,CASSFGGAHYEQYF,TGTGCCAGCAGCTTCGGGGGCGCCCATTACGAGCAGTACTTC
.,TRBV5-8,TRBJ2-3,.,CASSWGRDTQYF,TGTGCCAGCAGCTGGGGGAGGGATACGCAGTATTTT
.,TRBV11-2,TRBJ1-6,.,CASSLEGGLDSPLHF,TGTGCCAGCAGCTTAGAGGGGGGATTGGATTCACCCCTCCACTTT
.,TRBV12-3/TRBV12-4,TRBJ2-7,.,CASSKSYEQYF,TGTGCCAGCAGCAAGTCCTACGAGCAGTACTTC
.,TRBV7-3,TRBJ2-5,once,CASSLRNDGTQYF,TGTGCCAGCAGCTTAAGGAATGACGGTACCCAGTACTTC
TRBD1,TRBV28,TRBJ2-7,.,CASRTGGEGDYEQYF,TGTGCCAGCAGGACAGGGGGCGAGGGGGACTACGAGCAGTACTTC
TRBD2,TRBV4-3,TRBJ2-2,.,CASSPRAGGVTGELFF,TGCGCCAGCAGCCCTAGGGCGGGAGGAGTGACCGGGGAGCTGTTTTTT
.,TRBV9,TRBJ1-1,.,CASSVDGHTEAFF,TGTGCCAGCAGCGTAGACGGTCACACTGAAGCTTTCTTT
.,TRBV5-5,TRBJ1-6,few,CASSLGSSSSYNSPLHF,TGTGCCAGCAGCTTGGGCTCCTCGAGCTCCTATAATTCACCCCTCCACTTT
.,TRBV28,TRBJ2-7,.,CASSSDGSSYEQYF,TGTGCCAGCAGTTCGGACGGTTCCTCCTACGAGCAGTACTTC
TRBD1,TRBV3-1/TRBV3-2,TRBJ2-7,.,CASSHLGQDYEQYF,TGTGCCAGCAGCCATTTAGGACAGGACTACGAGCAGTACTTC
.,TRBV7-9,TRBJ1-4,.,CASSEQGDGRNEKLFF,TGTGCCAGCAGCGAGCAAGGGGACGGTCGTAATGAAAAACTGTTTTTT
.,TRBV14,TRBJ1-5,.,CASSRGANLPQHF,TGTGCCAGCAGCCGGGGGGCAAATCTGCCCCAGCATTTT
.,TRBV27,TRBJ2-3,.,CASSLRPDTQYF,TGTGCCAGCAGTTTACGGCCAGATACGCAGTATTTT